The 14 T cell receptor beta chains given below trace back to one sample, sequenced in a study of blood T cell repertoires in COVID-19. The protocol was immunoSEQ multiplex PCR, while the TCRdb copy is restricted to in-frame clones and leaves out a portion. The sample includes roughly 260,000 clones, roughly nine tenths of them seen just once. Sequencing was performed on PBMCs or T cells enriched from blood (not recorded which). Source of these receptors: a human donor in a cohort exposed to, infected with or recovered from COVID-19 (not recorded which). The donor label of this sample is uncertain.

This chain uses TRBV25-1 with TRBJ2-5, with 8 bases that match TRBD1. The CDR3 runs 15 residues. The V and J ends lost 0 bases and 5 bases, in that order; junction bases with no gene match: 5. Per germline, CDR1 MGHDK and CDR2 SYGVNS. CDR3 region: CASSEYGRGPETQYF. DNA of the CDR3: TGTGCCAGCAGTGAATATGGCAGGGGGCCGGAGACCCAGTACTTC.

The J gene is TRBJ2-1, the V gene TRBV19; 9 bases are shared with TRBD2. This CDR3 spans 15 amino acids. Germline CDR1 is LNHDA and CDR2 is SQIVND (reference sequence). V dropped 9 bases and J dropped 4; count of bases not matched to a gene: 10. The chain's CDR3 is CASAKAGGLYNEQFF. The CDR3 DNA is TGTGCCAGCGCCAAAGCGGGGGGCCTGTACAATGAGCAGTTCTTC.

The gene calls are TRBV20-1 and TRBJ2-5; D perhaps matches TRBD1 (5 bases). The V gene's germline CDR1 is DFQATT and CDR2 SNEGSKA (reference sequence). The CDR3 is 11 residues long. Trimming stripped 3 bases from V and 5 bases from J, with 7 bases between. CDR3 coding DNA: TGCAGTGCTAGGGGGCCGGAGACCCAGTACTTC. It codes for CSARGPETQYF.

The genes are TRBV6-5 and TRBJ2-1; TRBD2 might be the D (5 bases). Between the trimmed V and J ends, which lost 2 bases and 7 bases, there was a span of 9 bases. Per germline, CDR1 MNHEY and CDR2 SVGAGI. This CDR3 is 13 amino acids long. CDR3 nucleotides: TGTGCCAGCAGTTACGAGGGTATGAATGAGCAGTTCTTC. It yields the protein CASSYEGMNEQFF.

The table lists this clone with a count of one. The V and J genes are TRBV9 and TRBJ2-2; D unresolved. V lost 3 bases to trimming and J lost 4 bases, with 4 bases between them. The CDR3 loop spans 12 amino acids. Germline assignment: CDR1 SGDLS and CDR2 YYNGEE. The CDR3 protein is CASSDGTGELFF. The CDR3 nucleotides read TGTGCCAGCAGCGACGGCACCGGGGAGCTGTTTTTT.

J is TRBJ2-2 and V is TRBV12-3 or TRBV12-4, with a possible D match to TRBD2 (5 bases). V was clipped by 4 bases and J by 4 bases, with 7 bases between them. This CDR3 region has 13 residues. The CDR3: CASSSRVTGELFF. In DNA, the CDR3 is TGTGCCAGCAGTTCGCGGGTCACCGGGGAGCTGTTTTTT.

V is TRBV19 and J is TRBJ2-5; perhaps TRBD1 as D (5 bases). The CDR3 covers 15 residues. From germline, CDR1 is LNHDA and CDR2 SQIVND (reference sequence). V was trimmed by 1 base and J by 5 bases, leaving 14 bases between them. The CDR3 coding sequence is TGTGCCAGTAGTATAGGTCCAGGGCTGGGGGAGACCCAGTACTTC. Translated: CASSIGPGLGETQYF.

V gene TRBV19 combines with J gene TRBJ1-1, with 7 bases that match TRBD1. Germline V gives CDR1 LNHDA, CDR2 SQIVND (reference sequence). The CDR3 spans 14 residues. The ends lost 5 bases at V and 4 bases at J; junction bases unmatched: 7. The CDR3 bases are TGTGCCAGTAGTTCCCGGCCAGGGGGCACTGAAGCTTTCTTT. Its protein product is CASSSRPGGTEAFF.

The chain recombines TRBV3-1 (or the pseudogene TRBV3-2) with TRBJ2-5; 7 positions agree with TRBD1. Germline V gene sequence: CDR1 LGHDT, CDR2 YNNKEL (reference sequence). V was pared by 4 bases and J by 0 bases, with 2 bases of the junction left unmatched. This CDR3 is 14 amino acids long. The CDR3 region is CASSLDRDQETQYF. The CDR3 DNA sequence: TGTGCCAGCAGCCTAGACAGGGACCAAGAGACCCAGTACTTC.

This clone was observed a handful of times. J is TRBJ2-7 and V is TRBV5-4, with 7 bases lining up with TRBD2. This CDR3 is built from 15 residues. CDR1 is SGHNT, CDR2 YYREEE, per germline (reference sequence). V trimming: 3 bases; J trimming: 2 bases; junction bases outside the gene matches: 8. The CDR3 spells CASSSGLEAAYEQYF. In nucleotides, the CDR3 is TGTGCCAGCAGCTCAGGACTAGAGGCCGCCTACGAGCAGTACTTC.

This sequence joins TRBV29-1 and TRBJ1-3; 7 bases map to TRBD1. The CDR3 spans 17 residues. With 0 bases clipped from V and 3 bases from J, the junction kept 11 bases outside the gene matches. Per the germline V gene, CDR1 is SQVTM and CDR2 is ANQGSEA. The CDR3 protein is CSVEDIEGADGGNTIYF. CDR3 coding DNA: TGCAGCGTTGAAGATATCGAGGGGGCGGATGGTGGAAACACCATATATTTT.

J is TRBJ2-7 and V is TRBV6-5; D possibly corresponds to TRBD1 (5 bases). Looked up from germline, CDR1 is MNHEY and CDR2 is SVGAGI. The length of the CDR3 is 15 residues. V was cut by 10 bases and J by 3 bases, with 22 bases left in between. DNA for the CDR3: TGTGCCACCTATTGCCTAACTGAGGACAACTACGAGCAGTACTTC. It yields the protein CATYCLTEDNYEQYF.

The chain uses TRBV5-1 and TRBJ1-2; 8 nucleotides align to TRBD1. CDR1 and CDR2 from the germline V gene are SGHRS and YFSETQ. This CDR3 is 13 amino acids long. V shed 4 bases, J shed 4 bases, and the junction held 3 bases outside the gene matches. The DNA of the CDR3 is TGCGCCAGCAGCCCAGGGGGCAGCTATGGCTACACCTTC. It encodes CASSPGGSYGYTF. Full variable domain (remainder filled in from reference TRBV5-1 and TRBJ1-2): KAGVTQTPRYLIKTRGQQVTLSCSPISGHRSVSWYQQTPGQGLQFLFEYFSETQRNKGNFPGRFSGRQFSNSRSEMNVSTLELGDSALYLCASSPGGSYGYTFGSGTRLTVV.

J is TRBJ2-3 and V is TRBV6-4, with 10 bases matching TRBD2. V lost 4 bases to trimming and J lost 1 base; unmatched junction nucleotides: 2. From germline, CDR1 is MRHNA and CDR2 SNTAGT. The CDR3 is 15 residues long. This CDR3 reads CASSGGTSGTDTQYF. CDR3 DNA sequence: TGTGCCAGCAGTGGGGGGACTAGCGGCACAGATACGCAGTATTTT.